Each of the 27 T cell receptor beta chains below was sequenced from the same sample in a study of blood T cell repertoires in COVID-19. TCRdb's copy holds only in-frame clones and misses some; the assay was immunoSEQ multiplex PCR. The sample contains a few hundred thousand clones, roughly 85% of which appear only once. Sequencing input: peripheral blood. These receptors all come from a man aged 18 to 29 with active or convalescent COVID-19.

This clone was recorded once. This rearrangement joins TRBV3-1 (or the pseudogene TRBV3-2) to TRBJ1-1; 11 bases match TRBD1. The CDR3 consists of 14 residues. The V and J ends lost 3 bases and 7 bases, in that order; junction bases with no gene match: 4. Looked up from germline, CDR1 is LGHDT and CDR2 is YNNKEL (reference sequence). The CDR3: CASSHSDRGHEAFF. The CDR3 DNA follows: TGTGCCAGCAGCCATTCGGACAGGGGGCATGAAGCTTTCTTT.

The chain recombines TRBV5-6 with TRBJ1-1; no definite D call. V shed 4 bases and J shed 3 bases, with 10 bases lying between them. The CDR3 runs 13 residues. Germline assignment: CDR1 SGHDT and CDR2 YYEEEE. The DNA of the CDR3 is TGTGCCAGCAGCCCGTACTCGTACACTGAAGCTTTCTTT. Translating it yields CASSPYSYTEAFF.

The rearrangement links TRBV10-3 to TRBJ1-1; TRBD1 might be the D (5 bases). The CDR3 has 14 amino acids. V lost 2 bases to trimming and J lost 6 bases, with 13 bases between them. Germline V gene lookup returns CDR1 ENHRY and CDR2 SYGVKD. The CDR3 DNA follows: TGTGCCATCAGTGAGGGGCAGGGTGGCCCTGAAGCTTTCTTT. This translates into CAISEGQGGPEAFF.

The chain has TRBV18 and TRBJ1-2; D is unresolved. V dropped 6 bases and J dropped 3 bases, with 11 bases sitting between them. The CDR3 length is 13 residues. Germline CDR1 is KGHSH and CDR2 is LQKENI. The CDR3: CASSSEADYGYTF. CDR3 nucleotide sequence: TGTGCCAGCTCCTCCGAGGCGGACTATGGCTACACCTTC.

This chain joins TRBV6-2 or TRBV6-3 and TRBJ1-5; 10 bases line up with TRBD1. CDR1 MNHEY and CDR2 SVGEGT come from the germline V gene. The length of the CDR3 is 15 residues. V lost 6 bases, J lost 3 bases, and 5 bases stayed unmatched. The CDR3 coding sequence is TGTGCCAGCAGCCGTGGGACAGGGGACAATCAGCCCCAGCATTTT. Translating it yields CASSRGTGDNQPQHF.

The chain joins TRBV30 to TRBJ1-3, with TRBD1 matching over 8 bases. Germline CDR1 is GTSNPN and CDR2 is SVGIG (reference sequence). J gave up 3 bases and V 2 bases, and 9 bases lay outside the gene matches. The CDR3 is 16 residues long. The CDR3 loop reads CAWSLRTGFFGNTIYF. CDR3 sequence (DNA): TGTGCCTGGAGTCTGAGGACAGGGTTTTTTGGAAACACCATATATTTT.

This clone was detected only a few times. J is TRBJ1-1 and V is TRBV29-1; D ambiguous. The germline gives CDR1 SQVTM, CDR2 ANQGSEA. This CDR3 is built from 13 residues. V was clipped by 2 bases and J by 0 bases, with 7 bases between them. The CDR3 DNA is TGCAGCGTTGAAATACCGGTGAACACTGAAGCTTTCTTT. It yields the protein CSVEIPVNTEAFF.

A few counts support this clone. The V and J genes are TRBV10-3 and TRBJ1-1, with 8 bases identical to TRBD1. V lost 2 bases to trimming and J lost 3 bases; unmatched junction nucleotides: 5. The CDR3 is made up of 15 amino acids. In germline, CDR1 is ENHRY, CDR2 SYGVKD. CDR3 sequence: CAISEATGEYTEAFF. CDR3 DNA sequence: TGTGCCATCAGTGAGGCGACAGGGGAGTACACTGAAGCTTTCTTT.

This clone was counted only a few times. V gene TRBV27 combines with J gene TRBJ1-2, with 8 bases matching TRBD1. CDR3 size: 14 residues. The ends lost 2 bases at V and 8 bases at J; junction bases unmatched: 7. Germline CDR1 is MNHEY and CDR2 is SMNVEV (reference sequence). The CDR3 reads CASSLGTGTRGYTF. The CDR3 nucleotides are TGTGCCAGCAGTTTAGGGACAGGCACAAGGGGCTACACCTTC.

The chain combines TRBV27 with TRBJ1-4; D possibly corresponds to TRBD1 (6 bases). The CDR3 has 14 residues. Germline lookup yields CDR1 MNHEY and CDR2 SMNVEV (reference sequence). The V end was cut by 1 base, the J end by 6 bases, with 9 bases between. CDR3: CASSLWGQDEKLFF. The CDR3 DNA is TGTGCCAGCAGTTTATGGGGGCAGGATGAAAAACTGTTTTTT.

In this sample, this clone turned up a few times. V is TRBV6-5 and J is TRBJ1-4; no firm D call. This CDR3 contains 13 residues. Germline V lookup: CDR1 MNHEY, CDR2 SVGAGI. V dropped 7 bases and J dropped 3 bases, with 9 bases sitting between them. As DNA, the CDR3 is TGTGCCAGCAAGTTCGGGGCTAATGAAAAACTGTTTTTT. This sequence encodes CASKFGANEKLFF.

The chain carries TRBV7-8 and TRBJ2-2; a weak D match, TRBD1 (5 bases). V lost 4 bases and J 0 bases, leaving 9 bases between the germline ends. The length of the CDR3 is 15 residues. Germline lookup yields CDR1 SGHVS and CDR2 FQNEAQ. The CDR3 nucleotides read TGTGCCAGCAGCTCGACAGCACCGAACACCGGGGAGCTGTTTTTT. It yields the protein CASSSTAPNTGELFF.

The rearrangement links TRBV7-8 to TRBJ2-5; a possible D gene is TRBD2 (5 bases). This CDR3 region has 15 residues. V dropped 0 bases and J dropped 5 bases, with 13 bases sitting between them. Per germline, CDR1 SGHVS and CDR2 FQNEAQ. The CDR3 DNA reads TGTGCCAGCAGCTTAGCGCAACGGGGTGGGGAGACCCAGTACTTC. Its translation: CASSLAQRGGETQYF.

The CDR3 is CASSPGLLISTEAFF. In nucleotides, the CDR3 is TGTGCCAGCAGTCCGGGACTCCTCATAAGCACTGAAGCTTTCTTT. The V call is TRBV27, the J call TRBJ1-1; D perhaps matches TRBD1 (5 bases). The CDR3 loop spans 15 amino acids. The V end was cut by 5 bases, the J end by 4 bases, with 17 bases between. Germline values: CDR1 MNHEY, CDR2 SMNVEV (reference sequence).

This clone has a handful of counts. The rearrangement uses TRBV10-3 and TRBJ1-1; no clear D. V shed 10 bases and J shed 5 bases, with 20 bases lying between them. The CDR3 is 14 residues long. Germline V gene lookup returns CDR1 ENHRY and CDR2 SYGVKD. The CDR3 sequence: CATRLEEAGTEAFF. The CDR3 DNA is TGTGCCACGCGACTCGAGGAGGCCGGGACTGAAGCTTTCTTT.

The gene calls are TRBV6-2 or TRBV6-3 and TRBJ1-1; no reliable D call. The V gene's germline CDR1 is MNHEY and CDR2 SVGEGT. V dropped 4 bases and J dropped 3 bases, with 6 bases sitting between them. The CDR3 has 12 amino acids. DNA of the CDR3: TGTGCCAGCAGTTGGGGAGACACTGAAGCTTTCTTT. It yields the protein CASSWGDTEAFF.

The chain employs TRBV24-1 and TRBJ2-1, with 13 bases fitting TRBD2. J lost 8 bases, V lost 3 bases, and 12 bases had no gene match. The CDR3 spans 18 residues. CDR1 is KGHDR, CDR2 SFDVKD, per germline. The CDR3 DNA reads as TGTGCCACCAGTGATCCGCAAGCACTAGCGGGGGGGTCTCATGAGCAGTTCTTC. It codes for CATSDPQALAGGSHEQFF.

This clone was recorded once. The chain employs TRBV28 and TRBJ1-2, with a possible D match to TRBD1 (5 bases). CDR1 and CDR2 (germline): MDHEN, SYDVKM. The V gene lost 1 base and the J gene lost 6 bases, with 6 bases spanning the gap. The CDR3 contains 12 residues. The CDR3 is CASSLLGDGYTF. The CDR3 nucleotides are TGTGCCAGCAGTTTATTAGGGGATGGCTACACCTTC.

V gene TRBV4-3 combines with J gene TRBJ2-7; 7 nucleotides agree with TRBD2. Unmatched junction bases numbered 3, after V lost 0 bases and J lost 4 bases. CDR1 and CDR2 (germline): LGHNA, YSLEER. This CDR3 region has 14 residues. CDR3 loop: CASSQDRGRYEQYF. The CDR3, as DNA: TGCGCCAGCAGCCAAGACCGCGGGAGATACGAGCAGTACTTC.

The CDR3 nucleotides are TGTGCCAGCCGCCGGGACAGCGCCACCACAAGCCATGGCTACACCTTC. Protein sequence: CASRRDSATTSHGYTF. V is TRBV6-4 and J is TRBJ1-2; 7 nucleotides align to TRBD1. CDR1 is MRHNA, CDR2 SNTAGT, per germline. The CDR3 extends over 16 amino acids. The J segment lost 6 bases and the V segment lost 8 bases, leaving 18 bases of the junction unmatched.

V usage is TRBV7-9 and J usage is TRBJ2-3, with D possibly TRBD2 on 6 matching bases. The germline V and J ends were trimmed by 5 bases and 8 bases, with 20 bases remaining between them. The CDR3 spans 15 residues. Germline values: CDR1 SEHNR, CDR2 FQNEAQ (reference sequence). CDR3 in DNA: TGTGCCAGCAGCCCCTTGGGACTCGGCACTGGTACGCAGTATTTT. As protein: CASSPLGLGTGTQYF.

The chain is built from TRBV27 and TRBJ1-1, with 7 bases matching TRBD1. Germline V gene data show CDR1 as MNHEY and CDR2 as SMNVEV (reference sequence). J gave up 6 bases and V 7 bases, and 14 bases lay outside the gene matches. The length of the CDR3 is 15 residues. The CDR3 coding sequence is TGTGCCAGCACTCGGGACAGACACACAGGTGCTGAAGCTTTCTTT. This translates into CASTRDRHTGAEAFF.

The rearrangement joins TRBV30 to TRBJ2-5, with D tentatively TRBD2 (6 bases). V was clipped by 7 bases and J by 9 bases, with 12 bases between them. CDR1 GTSNPN and CDR2 SVGIG come from the germline V gene (reference sequence). The CDR3 is 10 amino acids. CDR3 protein: CASGEVPQYF. The CDR3 nucleotides read TGTGCCTCGGGGGAGGTACCCCAGTACTTC.

This chain links TRBV12-3 or TRBV12-4 with TRBJ1-2; D remains ambiguous. The CDR3 loop spans 13 amino acids. Trimming took 3 bases from V and 4 from J, leaving 9 bases between them. Written as DNA, the CDR3 is TGTGCCAGCAGTTTTCAGTCTCTCTATGGCTACACCTTC. Amino acids: CASSFQSLYGYTF.

CDR3 residues: CASSLKPIYEQYF. CDR3 bases: TGTGCCAGCAGTTTAAAACCTATCTACGAGCAGTACTTC. V usage is TRBV27 and J usage is TRBJ2-7; D ambiguous. From germline, CDR1 is MNHEY and CDR2 SMNVEV (reference sequence). The CDR3 runs to 13 residues. V was shortened by 2 bases and J by 3 bases, with 8 bases between the two germline ends.

The V call is TRBV28, the J call TRBJ2-7; TRBD1 aligns across 8 bases. V trimming: 4 bases; J trimming: 2 bases; junction bases outside the gene matches: 10. The CDR3 has 16 amino acids. The germline V gene encodes CDR1 MDHEN and CDR2 SYDVKM. The CDR3 spells CASSSPRGQATYEQYF. The CDR3 DNA is TGTGCCAGCAGTTCGCCTAGGGGACAGGCAACCTACGAGCAGTACTTC.

The J gene is TRBJ1-1, the V gene TRBV4-2; tentatively, D is TRBD1 (6 bases). CDR3 size: 15 residues. The V end lost 3 bases, the J end lost 2 bases, and 13 bases lay between the germline ends. CDR1 LGHNA and CDR2 YNFKEQ come from the germline V gene. The CDR3 sequence is CASSQDRGQNTEAFF. CDR3 sequence (DNA): TGTGCCAGCAGCCAGGACAGAGGCCAAAACACTGAAGCTTTCTTT.